A selection of T cell receptor beta chains follows, all from one sample in a study of cytomegalovirus exposure and HLA in healthy donors. Sequencing was performed with immunoSEQ multiplex PCR; in TCRdb, only in-frame clones are kept and a portion is missing. The data hold under 200,000 clones, with about 85% observed a single time. Sample: PBMCs. The source is a man aged 50 to 59 in good health and CMV-seropositive. The CDR3 runs from the conserved cysteine through the conserved F or W. The D gene is left open where the match is weak. Clone sizes are given selectively: once, few, many, or a class where the clone is expanded.

. | . | TRBJ1-5 | TRBV6-5 | TGTGCCAGCAGTCCCGGGGGGGGTCATCAGCCCCAGCATTTT | CASSPGGGHQPQHF
TRBD1 | . | TRBJ2-7 | TRBV4-3 | TGCGCCAGCAGCCAAACGGGACAGGGGGCCTACGAGCAGTACTTC | CASSQTGQGAYEQYF
. | . | TRBJ2-1 | TRBV27 | TGTGCCAGCAGTTTCGGGAGCTTCAATGAGCAGTTCTTC | CASSFGSFNEQFF
. | . | TRBJ2-7 | TRBV15 | TGTGCCACCAGCATATCGAGTACGAACTACGAGCAGTACTTC | CATSISSTNYEQYF
. | . | TRBJ2-2 | TRBV7-6 | TGTGCCAGCAGCGCCCGGACTCTGGGTCCTGTGGTCACCGGGGAGCTGTTTTTT | CASSARTLGPVVTGELFF
. | few | TRBJ2-5 | TRBV5-4 | TGTGCCAGCAGCGCGCGGGGACAAGAGACCCAGTACTTC | CASSARGQETQYF
TRBD1 | . | TRBJ1-1 | TRBV4-1 | TGCGCCAGCAGCCAAGGACAGGGGGACATAGTTTTGAACACTGAAGCTTTCTTT | CASSQGQGDIVLNTEAFF
TRBD1 | few | TRBJ2-7 | TRBV5-1 | TGCGCCAGCAGCTTAATGGAGGGACAGGGTATTAGCGAGCAGTACTTC | CASSLMEGQGISEQYF
. | . | TRBJ1-2 | TRBV19 | TGTGCCAGTTCTACAGGTCAAGCTAACTATGGCTACACCTTC | CASSTGQANYGYTF
TRBD1 | once | TRBJ1-4 | TRBV18 | TGTGCCAGCTCACGCCGGGGACAGGGAGCTGAAAAACTGTTTTTT | CASSRRGQGAEKLFF
. | . | TRBJ2-1 | TRBV5-4 | TGTGCCATCCCAGGGGAGTACAATGAGCAGTTCTTC | CAIPGEYNEQFF
TRBD2 | . | TRBJ2-2 | TRBV27 | TGTGCCAGCACTCGGGGGGGGGCAAGGACCGGGGAGCTGTTTTTT | CASTRGGARTGELFF
TRBD1 | . | TRBJ1-3 | TRBV10-3 | TGTGCCATCAGGACAGGGGGGGCTGGAAACACCATATATTTT | CAIRTGGAGNTIYF
. | . | TRBJ1-3 | TRBV5-1 | TGCGCCAGCAGAGGCAGCCTGGGACTCTCTGGAAACACCATATATTTT | CASRGSLGLSGNTIYF
TRBD1 | . | TRBJ2-3 | TRBV11-3 | TGTGCCAGCAGCCAGAGGACAGGGCGTCAGGGTACGCAGTATTTT | CASSQRTGRQGTQYF
TRBD1 | . | TRBJ1-4 | TRBV5-1 | TGCGCCAGCAGCCGCGGGACAGGGATCGGGGAAAAACTGTTTTTT | CASSRGTGIGEKLFF
. | . | TRBJ2-2 | TRBV19 | TGTGCCAGTCGCCCAAAGTTGGGCGAGACGAACACCGGGGAGCTGTTTTTT | CASRPKLGETNTGELFF
. | . | TRBJ1-1 | TRBV5-1 | TGCGCCAGCAGCTTGGGGGGAGCGAACACTGAAGCTTTCTTT | CASSLGGANTEAFF
TRBD1 | . | TRBJ1-5 | TRBV19 | TGTGCCAGTAGTATACCCTTCCGGCAGGGGGGTAATCAGCCCCAGCATTTT | CASSIPFRQGGNQPQHF
. | . | TRBJ1-2 | TRBV28 | TGTGCCAGCAGTTTAAGCATCTCGGGCTATGGCTACACCTTC | CASSLSISGYGYTF
TRBD1 | . | TRBJ2-7 | TRBV30 | TGTGCCTGGAGCGCCGGGACAGGGGTTTCCCACGAGCAGTACTTC | CAWSAGTGVSHEQYF
TRBD1 | once | TRBJ2-3 | TRBV5-1 | TGCGCCAGCAGCTTGGGACAGGGGATACAAGATACGCAGTATTTT | CASSLGQGIQDTQYF
. | . | TRBJ2-1 | TRBV5-4 | TGTGCCAGCAGCTTCAACAATGAGCAGTTCTTC | CASSFNNEQFF
TRBD2 | once | TRBJ2-3 | TRBV9 | TGTGCCAGCAGCGCCGGGGGGGAGAAGTATTTT | CASSAGGEKYF
TRBD1 | . | TRBJ1-2 | TRBV5-1 | TGCGCCAGCAGCTTATGGGACAGAAGCGGCTACACCTTC | CASSLWDRSGYTF
TRBD1 | . | TRBJ1-3 | TRBV5-1 | TGCGCCAGCAGGAATGACAGGGTCGGGAACACCATATATTTT | CASRNDRVGNTIYF
TRBD1 | . | TRBJ1-1 | TRBV5-6 | TGTGCCAGCAGCTCGCTATATGGACAGGGGTCTTGGGACACTGAAGCTTTCTTT | CASSSLYGQGSWDTEAFF
TRBD2 | . | TRBJ2-7 | TRBV5-1 | TGCGCCAGCAGCTTGTCCGGGACTAGCGGCTACGAGCAGTACTTC | CASSLSGTSGYEQYF
. | . | TRBJ2-5 | TRBV7-3 | TGTGCCAGCAGCCTAGCGAACCAAGAGACCCAGTACTTC | CASSLANQETQYF
. | . | TRBJ1-2 | TRBV29-1 | TGCAGCGTATCGCCGGGACTGATGTATGGCTACACCTTC | CSVSPGLMYGYTF
. | . | TRBJ1-2 | TRBV28 | TGTGCCAGCAGTTTGAAAACAGGGGGCTACACCTTC | CASSLKTGGYTF
. | . | TRBJ2-6 | TRBV9 | TGTGCCAGCAGCACCACAGGGCCGTCTGGGGCCAACGTCCTGACTTTC | CASSTTGPSGANVLTF
TRBD2 | . | TRBJ2-2 | TRBV5-1 | TGCGCCAGCAGCTTGGCTCGCGGACTAGCGGGTCTGAGTGGCACCGGGGAGCTGTTTTTT | CASSLARGLAGLSGTGELFF
. | . | TRBJ1-2 | TRBV27 | TGTGCCAGCAGTTTACCCCCCCCCGGGATCTATGGCTACACCTTC | CASSLPPPGIYGYTF
. | . | TRBJ1-3 | TRBV13 | TGTGCCAGCAGCTCAGGACAGGGAAACACCATATATTTT | CASSSGQGNTIYF
TRBD2 | . | TRBJ2-6 | TRBV9 | TGTGCCAGCAGCTCCTACAAGGGACTAGCGGGAGGGCCCTCCGGGGCCAACGTCCTGACTTTC | CASSSYKGLAGGPSGANVLTF
. | . | TRBJ2-6 | TRBV4-3 | TGCGCCAGCAGCCAAGATCAAGGGAGACCCAACGTCCTGACTTTC | CASSQDQGRPNVLTF
. | . | TRBJ1-1 | TRBV6-6 | TGTGCCAGCAGTCCCGGTTTTCGAGCTGAAGCTTTCTTT | CASSPGFRAEAFF
. | . | TRBJ2-3 | TRBV7-3 | TGTGCCAGCAAATCTAGCGTCGGCACAGATACGCAGTATTTT | CASKSSVGTDTQYF
. | . | TRBJ2-2 | TRBV4-1 | TGCGCCAGCAGCCAACAGACCGGGGAGCTGTTTTTT | CASSQQTGELFF
. | . | TRBJ1-4 | TRBV2 | TGTGCCAGCAGTGGCGGAAGGGGGAATGAAAAACTGTTTTTT | CASSGGRGNEKLFF
TRBD1 | . | TRBJ2-7 | TRBV11-2 | TGTGCCAGCAGCTCGTGGACAGGGGTAGGGTACGAGCAGTACTTC | CASSSWTGVGYEQYF
. | . | TRBJ1-2 | TRBV6-5 | TGTGCCAGCAGTTTAACGGGGCGGGGATATGGCTACACCTTC | CASSLTGRGYGYTF
. | . | TRBJ2-7 | TRBV6-1 | TGTGCCAGCAGTGGTGAAGGGAGCGGGGAGCAGTACTTC | CASSGEGSGEQYF
TRBD2 | . | TRBJ2-1 | TRBV7-2 | TGTGCCAGCAGCTTAGGAGGTAGCGGGAGGGGTAATGAGCAGTTCTTC | CASSLGGSGRGNEQFF
. | . | TRBJ2-1 | TRBV5-1 | TGCGCCAGCAGCTTTCAACAGGGATACAATGAGCAGTTCTTC | CASSFQQGYNEQFF